This T cell receptor (beta chain) was identified in a study of circulating CD8 cells and anti-PD-1 response in melanoma. Looking at the study overall: Every 2 weeks, patients got 3 mg/kg nivolumab intravenously. Six of 13 patients had prior targeted therapy or immunotherapy; seven did not.

Using around 14 ng of total RNA, TCR libraries were made with the QIAseq Immune Repertoire TCR panel. In TCRdb, the reads were re-called with MiXCR into one record per CDR3 protein. This sample has approximately 600 distinct CDR3 sequences, with roughly 6.3% found just once. Four subsets defined by PD-1 and/or TIGIT were sorted from live CD3+CD8+TCRalphabeta+ cells. Broader study findings: Some patients were treatment-naive; others were previously treated. Experiments were generally run without replicates.

This clonotype is medium-sized. As yet, its antigen is unknown. Germline CDR1 is LNHDA and CDR2 is SQIVND (reference sequence). V was clipped by 3 bases and J by 3 bases, with 15 bases between them. This CDR3 comprises 16 residues. V usage is TRBV19 and J usage is TRBJ2-1, with a possible D match to TRBD2 (6 bases). The sequences come from CD8+ T cells from PBMCs, collected at baseline or after one month of anti-PD-1 therapy (not recorded which). The clonotype comes from a human donor with melanoma. In DNA form, the CDR3 reads TGTGCCAGTAGTATGTTCGCGGGGAACAACTACAATGAGCAGTTCTTC. Protein sequence: CASSMFAGNNYNEQFF.